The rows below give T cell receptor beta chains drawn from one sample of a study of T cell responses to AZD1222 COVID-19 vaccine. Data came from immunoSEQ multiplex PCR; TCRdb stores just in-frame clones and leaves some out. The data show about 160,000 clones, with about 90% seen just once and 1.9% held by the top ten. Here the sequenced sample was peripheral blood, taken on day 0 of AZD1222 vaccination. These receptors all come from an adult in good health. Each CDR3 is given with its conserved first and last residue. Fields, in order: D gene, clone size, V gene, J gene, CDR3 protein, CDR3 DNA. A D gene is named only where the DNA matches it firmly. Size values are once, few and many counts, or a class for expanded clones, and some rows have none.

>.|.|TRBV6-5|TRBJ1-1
CASSYNRRVRNTEAFF
TGTGCCAGCAGTTATAATCGGAGGGTCAGAAACACTGAAGCTTTCTTT
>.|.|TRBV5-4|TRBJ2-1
CASSQEGWYNEQFF
TGTGCCAGCAGCCAAGAAGGGTGGTACAATGAGCAGTTCTTC
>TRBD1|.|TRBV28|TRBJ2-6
CASGTAPLSGANVLTF
TGTGCCAGCGGGACAGCGCCCCTCTCTGGGGCCAACGTCCTGACTTTC
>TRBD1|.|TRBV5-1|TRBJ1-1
CASSLRDSNTEAFF
TGCGCCAGCAGCTTGAGGGACAGTAACACTGAAGCTTTCTTT
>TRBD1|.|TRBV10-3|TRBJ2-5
CAISESDRAETQYF
TGTGCCATCAGTGAGTCGGACAGGGCAGAGACCCAGTACTTC
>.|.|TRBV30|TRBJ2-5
CAWKGLGAETQYF
TGTGCCTGGAAAGGTTTGGGCGCGGAGACCCAGTACTTC
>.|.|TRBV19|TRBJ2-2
CASSISVGGPNTGELFF
TGTGCCAGTAGTATAAGTGTTGGGGGCCCGAACACCGGGGAGCTGTTTTTT
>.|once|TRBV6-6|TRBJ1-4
CASLRGATNEKLFF
TGTGCCAGCTTACGAGGGGCAACTAATGAAAAACTGTTTTTT
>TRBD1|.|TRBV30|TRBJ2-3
CAWEQGSTDTQYF
TGTGCCTGGGAACAGGGGAGCACAGATACGCAGTATTTT
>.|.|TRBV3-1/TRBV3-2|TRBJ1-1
CASSRASGGVNTEAFF
TGTGCCAGCAGCCGGGCGTCGGGAGGGGTGAACACTGAAGCTTTCTTT
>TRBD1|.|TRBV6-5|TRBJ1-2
CASSSPRTGWGYTF
TGTGCCAGCAGTTCCCCGAGGACAGGGTGGGGCTACACCTTC
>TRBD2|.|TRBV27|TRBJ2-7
CASSRYGTSGSYEQYF
TGTGCCAGCAGCCGCTACGGGACTAGCGGGAGCTACGAGCAGTACTTC
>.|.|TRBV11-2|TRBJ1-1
CASRQIQKKNTEAFF
TGTGCCAGCAGACAAATACAGAAAAAGAACACTGAAGCTTTCTTT
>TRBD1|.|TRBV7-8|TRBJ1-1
CASSSDRAANTEAFF
TGTGCCAGCAGCTCGGACAGGGCCGCGAACACTGAAGCTTTCTTT
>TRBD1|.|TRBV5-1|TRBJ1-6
CASSRETGNNSPLHF
TGCGCCAGCAGCAGAGAGACAGGGAATAATTCACCCCTCCACTTT
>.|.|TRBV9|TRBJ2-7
CASSVTPRDEQYF
TGTGCCAGCAGCGTAACCCCCCGGGACGAGCAGTACTTC
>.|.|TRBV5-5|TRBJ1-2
CASSLEGIWDGYTF
TGTGCCAGCAGCTTAGAGGGAATATGGGATGGCTACACCTTC
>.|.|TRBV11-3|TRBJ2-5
CASSLGGLETQYF
TGTGCCAGCAGCTTAGGGGGTTTAGAGACCCAGTACTTC
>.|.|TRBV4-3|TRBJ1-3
CASSQDAGLSGNTIYF
TGCGCCAGCAGCCAAGACGCGGGCCTCTCTGGAAACACCATATATTTT
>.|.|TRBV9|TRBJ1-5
CASSVTLNQPQHF
TGTGCCAGCAGCGTAACCCTGAATCAGCCCCAGCATTTT
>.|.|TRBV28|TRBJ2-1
CASRGRGSYNEQFF
TGTGCCAGCAGGGGCAGGGGTTCCTACAATGAGCAGTTCTTC
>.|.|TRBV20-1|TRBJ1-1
CSAPEGTEAFF
TGCAGTGCACCGGAAGGGACTGAAGCTTTCTTT
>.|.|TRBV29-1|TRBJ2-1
CSGSVNPNEQFF
TGCAGCGGGTCTGTTAATCCCAATGAGCAGTTCTTC
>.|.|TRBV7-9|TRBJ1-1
CASRERGSTEAFF
TGTGCCAGCCGAGAGCGGGGGAGCACTGAAGCTTTCTTT
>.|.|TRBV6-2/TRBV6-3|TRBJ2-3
CASSIGGTDTQYF
TGTGCCAGCAGTATCGGGGGCACAGATACGCAGTATTTT
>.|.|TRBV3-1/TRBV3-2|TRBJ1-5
CASSQEGASNQPQHF
TGTGCCAGCAGCCAAGAGGGTGCCAGCAATCAGCCCCAGCATTTT
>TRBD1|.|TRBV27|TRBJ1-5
CATRQGGQPQHF
TGTGCCACCCGACAGGGCGGTCAGCCCCAGCATTTT
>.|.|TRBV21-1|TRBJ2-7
CASSGKAAGEQYF
TGTGCCAGCAGCGGGAAGGCAGCCGGCGAGCAGTACTTC
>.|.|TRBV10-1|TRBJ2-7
CATSRGEEQYF
TGCGCCACCTCTAGGGGGGAAGAGCAGTACTTC
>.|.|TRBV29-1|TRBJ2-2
CSVEFPRVAGELFF
TGCAGCGTTGAATTCCCCAGGGTAGCCGGGGAGCTGTTTTTT
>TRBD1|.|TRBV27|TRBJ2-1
CASSYNTGGGGEQFF
TGTGCCAGCAGTTATAATACAGGGGGCGGGGGTGAGCAGTTCTTC
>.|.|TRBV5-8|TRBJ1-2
CASSLVGVRGYTF
TGTGCCAGCAGCTTGGTGGGCGTGAGGGGCTACACCTTC
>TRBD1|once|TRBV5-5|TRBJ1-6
CASSSPLGQVDSPLHF
TGTGCCAGCAGCTCGCCCCTAGGACAGGTGGATTCACCCCTCCACTTT
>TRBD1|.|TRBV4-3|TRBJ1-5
CASSQSGQDNQPQHF
TGCGCCAGCAGCCAATCTGGACAGGATAATCAGCCCCAGCATTTT
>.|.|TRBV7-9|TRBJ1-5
CASSLAPTTVGNQPQHF
TGTGCCAGCAGCTTAGCCCCCACGACAGTTGGCAATCAGCCCCAGCATTTT
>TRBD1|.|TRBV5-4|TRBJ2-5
CASSLETGEETQYF
TGTGCCAGCAGCTTAGAGACAGGGGAGGAGACCCAGTACTTC
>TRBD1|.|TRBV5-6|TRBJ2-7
CASRKNTGTGFYEQYF
TGTGCCAGCAGAAAAAATACCGGGACAGGGTTCTACGAGCAGTACTTC
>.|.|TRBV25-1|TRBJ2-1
CASSVPSGSSYNEQFF
TGTGCCAGCAGTGTTCCGAGCGGTAGCTCCTACAATGAGCAGTTCTTC
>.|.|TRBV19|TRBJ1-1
CASSIDRRRDEAFF
TGTGCCAGTAGTATAGATCGGAGACGCGATGAAGCTTTCTTT
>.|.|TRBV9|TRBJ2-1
CASTVDVRDEQFF
TGTGCCAGCACCGTGGACGTCAGGGATGAGCAGTTCTTC
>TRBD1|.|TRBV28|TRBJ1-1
CASSPHTKLTGVFANTEAFF
TGTGCCAGCAGTCCCCACACCAAACTGACAGGGGTCTTCGCGAACACTGAAGCTTTCTTT
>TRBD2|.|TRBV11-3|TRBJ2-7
CASSSSGGASEQYF
TGTGCCAGCAGCTCTAGCGGGGGGGCCTCCGAGCAGTACTTC
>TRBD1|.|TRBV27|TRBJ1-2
CASSSRGDRGHSGYTF
TGTGCCAGCAGTTCCAGGGGGGACAGGGGGCATAGTGGCTACACCTTC
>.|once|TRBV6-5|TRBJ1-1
CASSYTATEAFF
TGTGCCAGCAGTTACACGGCCACCGAAGCTTTCTTT
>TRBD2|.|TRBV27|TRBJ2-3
CASSAQLAGISTDTQYF
TGTGCCAGCAGCGCCCAACTAGCGGGGATTAGCACAGATACGCAGTATTTT
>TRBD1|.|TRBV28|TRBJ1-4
CASSLTGVNEKLFF
TGTGCCAGCAGTTTAACAGGGGTTAATGAAAAACTGTTTTTT